Detailed here is one T cell receptor beta chain. Its binding antigen is unknown. The sample holds no much larger clone one base away, and base qualities are not on file. The protocol used for the library was multiplex PCR. The data were produced on an Illumina HiSeq 4000. To build TCR beta libraries, CDR3 regions were amplified by Arm-PCR using iRepertoire HTBI primers. Before sequencing, the PCR products underwent gel purification. In the original analysis: Gene usage analysis of CDR3 amino acid clonotypes used the approximately 62 TRBV and fewer than 15 TRBJ segments found across samples. COPE and FqMerger were used to merge the filtered high-quality paired reads into contigs. BLAST was used to align contigs to the IMGT TRBV, TRBD and TRBJ reference genes, and CDR3 was defined following IMGT. Highly expanded clones were defined as clonotypes with a frequency above 0.1%. Repertoire diversity was measured by Shannon entropy, and V-J evenness by the Gini coefficient. A clonotype found in more than one individual was treated as public. TCRdb handled the public reads itself, with Q25 trimming in fastp and clone calling in MiXCR, and kept productive beta chains. Entries that share a CDR3 protein sequence are merged under the most common genes and DNA. In this record, the V and J calls reflect TCRdb's handling and not the investigators' own analysis. The sample profile shows roughly 520,000 distinct CDR3 sequences; about 12% of them were found once. The top ten clonotypes cover roughly 8.9% of the sample.

The CDR3 runs 14 amino acids, cysteine and phenylalanine included. Left in the record is the CDR3 DNA by itself, 42 bases read in frame from the first base. V is pruned by 5 bases and J by 6 bases, leaving 5 bases of the junction without a gene match. The germline V gene provides CDR1 SGDLS and CDR2 YYNGEE. The entry originates in a study of regulatory T cells in long-lasting Graves disease (dated by TCRdb to 2020 to 2022). A note on the overall study: Newly diagnosed Graves' disease patients had taken antithyroid drugs for less than 3 months. The study was conducted in China and was registered as a clinical trial. Patients with persistent Graves' disease were compared with patients with newly diagnosed Graves' disease using TCR sequencing and RNA sequencing of peripheral blood. A total of 33 samples were covered by TCR sequencing, comprising around 13 persistent and around 20 newly diagnosed Graves' disease patients.

In the paper's terms, the time point label means: newly diagnosed GD, antithyroid drugs for less than 3 months. For both TCR sequencing and RNA sequencing, RNA was extracted from PBMCs in TRIzol. Graves' disease was diagnosed according to American Thyroid Association guidelines. Patients for the study were recruited at an endocrinology department in Xi'an, China. Each patient gave about 10 milliliters of peripheral blood, collected in an EDTA anticoagulant tube. PBMCs were isolated by Ficoll Paque Plus density gradient separation without further T cell sorting. An Agilent 2100 Bioanalyzer and agarose gel were used to check RNA quality, and a NanoDrop 2000 was used to measure RNA concentration. Study-level results and caveats: Lower TCR Shannon entropy and fewer highly expanded clones were observed in persistent Graves' disease patients than in newly diagnosed patients, which suggested clonal expansion. More public clonotypes were shared among persistent patients (about 2,800) than among newly diagnosed patients (roughly 1,000). TRBV28, TRBJ1-2 and TRBJ2-5 were preferentially used in persistent disease, while TRBV20-1 and TRBJ2-1 were favored in newly diagnosed disease. Sequencing and analysis were limited to the TCR beta chain. The study examined only peripheral blood because the primary lesion, thyroid tissue, could not be accessed. As a limitation, the authors acknowledged that the small sample size may reduce accuracy.

The same data also contributed to another study, on T cells in Graves' hyperthyroidism and ophthalmopathy. From that second study: Stable Graves' hyperthyroidism was defined as the absence of progression to ophthalmopathy over 18 months of follow-up. Hyperthyroidism patients were newly diagnosed, with disease duration under 2 months, and aged 18 to 65 years. Any patient with an uncontrolled infection, another autoimmune disease, pregnancy or lactation was excluded. Diagnoses were established on the basis of clinical symptoms, serum thyroxine and TRAb, thyroid ultrasound, and orbital computed tomography. For the first round of RT-PCR on the TCR CDR3, the HTBI primer set was used together with the Qiagen OneStep RT-PCR kit. Most expanded thyroid clonotypes (frequency above 0.001) were also detected in blood, a finding suggesting that blood repertoires may reflect thyroid immune responses. Ophthalmopathy was separated from stable hyperthyroidism by a 13 V-J signature model, with over 85% sensitivity and 81% to 82% specificity obtained in cross-validation and 80%/75% obtained in testing. In validation, progression to ophthalmopathy was predicted by the model with approximately 67% sensitivity and approximately 78% specificity, a median of 6.5 months before onset. A discovery cohort of about a hundred patients, roughly 45 with Graves' ophthalmopathy and 55 to 65 with stable Graves' hyperthyroidism, was used to find distinguishing TCR V-J signatures. An independent validation cohort of 18 to 20 hyperthyroidism patients and approximately 17 patients who later progressed to ophthalmopathy tested prospective prediction of ophthalmopathy. The approximately 100 discovery patients were randomly divided into training and test sets at a 7:3 ratio. The study also compared thyroid tissue and blood T-cell repertoires from about six Graves' hyperthyroidism patients. After blood sampling, hyperthyroidism patients were treated with methimazole at a starting dose of 30 mg daily, and ophthalmopathy patients were treated with high-dose intravenous methylprednisolone. Libraries were constructed in a second round of multiplex PCR, after which size selection and purification were carried out. Libraries were sequenced paired-end with 100 bp reads on an Illumina HiSeq2000. SOAPnuke was used to process the raw data, removing reads that contained adapters or uncalled bases, had a mean Phred below 15, or lacked an exact match to the constant primer or identifier. High-quality paired reads were merged with COPE v1.2.5, and unique nucleotide sequences were defined as clonotypes. Clonotypes were aligned to IMGT TRBV, TRBD and TRBJ reference segments using MiTCR v1.1. Analysis was restricted to V-J combinations with a frequency above 0.0001, which covered 98% to 99.2% of repertoires. A TCS score was defined as the ratio of F50 (clonal expansion) to E x V (chaos), with BLOSUM62-based TCRdist applied between CDR3 peptides within each V-J. Welch's t-statistics and random forest reduced 500 to 550 V-J features to roughly 13, which were used in a naive Bayes classifier (R e1071). Sample size was not statistically predetermined, and investigators were not blinded to group allocation. The paper describes TCR Vbeta CDR3 sequencing of around 140 peripheral blood samples, made up of 43 ophthalmopathy patients, roughly 80 hyperthyroidism patients and about 17 progressor patients.

Recombination connected TRBV9 to TRBJ2-2, with TRBD1 matching 9 junction bases. The TCR sequence derives from a young woman with Graves disease. Donor details come from another sample of the same person, matched by shared clones. The source was peripheral blood mononuclear cells (PBMCs), collected at new diagnosis, from a patient treated with antithyroid drugs. The CDR3 protein: CASSSTGGSGELFF. The nucleotides read TGTGCCAGCAGTTCAACAGGGGGCTCCGGGGAGCTGTTTTTT. Where the CDR3 stops, the reference TRBV9 and TRBJ2-2 genes take over; the full variable domain is DSGVTQTPKHLITATGQRVTLRCSPRSGDLSVYWYQQSLDQGLQFLIQYYNGEERAKGNILERFSAQQFPDLHSELNLSSLELGDSALYFCASSSTGGSGELFFGEGSRLTVL.